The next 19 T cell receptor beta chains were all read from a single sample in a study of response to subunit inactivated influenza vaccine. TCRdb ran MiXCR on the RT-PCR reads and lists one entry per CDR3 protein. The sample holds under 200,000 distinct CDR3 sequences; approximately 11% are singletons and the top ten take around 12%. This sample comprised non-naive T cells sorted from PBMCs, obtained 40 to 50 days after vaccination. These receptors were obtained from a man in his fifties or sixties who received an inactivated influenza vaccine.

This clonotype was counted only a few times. The CDR3 DNA follows: TGTGCCACCAGCGCGAGGGACAGGGTGCCGGATACGCAGTATTTT. Its protein is CATSARDRVPDTQYF. The chain is built from TRBV24-1 and TRBJ2-3, with TRBD1 matching 9 bases. Germline trimming cut 7 bases from V and 6 bases from J; bases unmatched to any gene: 10. The germline V gene encodes CDR1 KGHDR and CDR2 SFDVKD. This CDR3 has 15 residues.

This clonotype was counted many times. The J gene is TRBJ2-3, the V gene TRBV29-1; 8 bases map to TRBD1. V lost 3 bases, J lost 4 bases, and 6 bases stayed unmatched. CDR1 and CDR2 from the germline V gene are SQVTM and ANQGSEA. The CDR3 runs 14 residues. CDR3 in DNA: TGCAGCGTTGAGCGGCAGGGGGCCCCAGATACGCAGTATTTT. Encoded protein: CSVERQGAPDTQYF.

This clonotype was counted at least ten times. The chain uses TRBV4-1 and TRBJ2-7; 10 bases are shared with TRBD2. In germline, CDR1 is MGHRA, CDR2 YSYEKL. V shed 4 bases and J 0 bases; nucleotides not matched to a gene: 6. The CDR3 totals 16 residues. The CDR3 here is CASSPGTSANSYEQYF. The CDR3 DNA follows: TGCGCCAGCAGCCCGGGGACTAGCGCAAACTCCTACGAGCAGTACTTC.

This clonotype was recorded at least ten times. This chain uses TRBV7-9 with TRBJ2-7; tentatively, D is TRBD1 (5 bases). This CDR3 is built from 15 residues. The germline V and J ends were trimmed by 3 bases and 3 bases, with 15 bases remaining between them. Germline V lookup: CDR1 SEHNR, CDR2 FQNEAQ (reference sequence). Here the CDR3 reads CASSLAWGRDYEQYF. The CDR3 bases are TGTGCCAGCAGCTTGGCATGGGGCAGGGACTACGAGCAGTACTTC.

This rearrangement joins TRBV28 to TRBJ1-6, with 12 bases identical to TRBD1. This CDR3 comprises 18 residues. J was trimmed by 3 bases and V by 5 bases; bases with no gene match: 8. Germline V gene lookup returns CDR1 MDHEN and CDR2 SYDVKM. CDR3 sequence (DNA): TGTGCCAGCAGTGGTGGGACAGGGGGCGGCCTCTATAATTCACCCCTCCACTTT. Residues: CASSGGTGGGLYNSPLHF.

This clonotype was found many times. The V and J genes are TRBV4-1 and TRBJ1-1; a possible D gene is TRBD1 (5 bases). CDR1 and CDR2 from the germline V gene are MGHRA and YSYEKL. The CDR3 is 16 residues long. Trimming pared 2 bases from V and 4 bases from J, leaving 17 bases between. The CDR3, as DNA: TGCGCCAGCAGCCAACCGGGACCTAGGGGAGTCACTGAAGCTTTCTTT. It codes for CASSQPGPRGVTEAFF.

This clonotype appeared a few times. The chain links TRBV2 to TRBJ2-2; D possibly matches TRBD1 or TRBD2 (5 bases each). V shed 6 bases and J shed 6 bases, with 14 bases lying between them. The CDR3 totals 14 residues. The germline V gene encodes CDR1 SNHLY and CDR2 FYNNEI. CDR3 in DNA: TGTGCCAGCAGCCCCCAGGGAGAAGCCGGGGAGCTGTTTTTT. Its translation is CASSPQGEAGELFF.

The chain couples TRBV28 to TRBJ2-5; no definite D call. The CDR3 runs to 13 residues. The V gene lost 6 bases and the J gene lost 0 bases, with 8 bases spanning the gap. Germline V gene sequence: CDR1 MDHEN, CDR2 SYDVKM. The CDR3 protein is CASRRADQETQYF. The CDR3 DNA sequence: TGTGCCAGCAGACGGGCAGACCAAGAGACCCAGTACTTC. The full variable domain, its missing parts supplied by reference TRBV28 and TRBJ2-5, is DVKVTQSSRYLVKRTGEKVFLECVQDMDHENMFWYRQDPGLGLRLIYFSYDVKMKEKGDIPEGYSVSREKKERFSLILESASTNQTSMYLCASRRADQETQYFGPGTRLLVL.

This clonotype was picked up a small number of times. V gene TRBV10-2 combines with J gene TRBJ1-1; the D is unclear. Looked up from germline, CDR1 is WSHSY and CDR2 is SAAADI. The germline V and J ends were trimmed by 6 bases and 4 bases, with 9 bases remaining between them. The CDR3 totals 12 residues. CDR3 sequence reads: CASRFWGTEAFF. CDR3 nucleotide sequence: TGCGCCAGCAGATTCTGGGGCACTGAAGCTTTCTTT.

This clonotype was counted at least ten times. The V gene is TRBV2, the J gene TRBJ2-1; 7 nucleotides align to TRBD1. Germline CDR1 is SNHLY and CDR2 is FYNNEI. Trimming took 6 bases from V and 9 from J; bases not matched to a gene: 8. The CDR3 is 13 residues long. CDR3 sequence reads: CASRDRWVGEQFF. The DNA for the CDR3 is TGTGCCAGCAGGGACAGGTGGGTGGGTGAGCAGTTCTTC.

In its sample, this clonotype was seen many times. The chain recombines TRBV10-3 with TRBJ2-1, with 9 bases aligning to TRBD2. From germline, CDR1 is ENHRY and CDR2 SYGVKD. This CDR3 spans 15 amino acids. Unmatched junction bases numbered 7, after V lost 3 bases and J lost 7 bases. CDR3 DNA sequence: TGTGCCATCAGTGATGGTAGCGGGAGAAGTAATGAGCAGTTCTTC. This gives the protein CAISDGSGRSNEQFF.

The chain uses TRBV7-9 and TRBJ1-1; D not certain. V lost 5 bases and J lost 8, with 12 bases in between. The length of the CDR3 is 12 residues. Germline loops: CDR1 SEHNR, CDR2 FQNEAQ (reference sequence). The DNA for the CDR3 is TGTGCCAGCAGCCAGTCGGGTCCGGAAGCTTTCTTT. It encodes CASSQSGPEAFF.

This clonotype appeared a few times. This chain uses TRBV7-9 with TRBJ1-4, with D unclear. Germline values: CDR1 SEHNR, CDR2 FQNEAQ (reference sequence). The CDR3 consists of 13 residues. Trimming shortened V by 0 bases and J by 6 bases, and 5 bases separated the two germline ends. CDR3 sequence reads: CASSLAVDEKLFF. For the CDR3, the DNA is TGTGCCAGCAGCTTAGCGGTTGATGAAAAACTGTTTTTT.

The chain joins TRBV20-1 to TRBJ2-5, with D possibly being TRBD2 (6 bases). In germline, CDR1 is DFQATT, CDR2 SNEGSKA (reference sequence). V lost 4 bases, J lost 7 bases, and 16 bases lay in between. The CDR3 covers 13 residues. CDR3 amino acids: CSAITGRDGTQYF. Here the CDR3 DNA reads TGCAGTGCTATAACGGGGCGGGACGGGACCCAGTACTTC.

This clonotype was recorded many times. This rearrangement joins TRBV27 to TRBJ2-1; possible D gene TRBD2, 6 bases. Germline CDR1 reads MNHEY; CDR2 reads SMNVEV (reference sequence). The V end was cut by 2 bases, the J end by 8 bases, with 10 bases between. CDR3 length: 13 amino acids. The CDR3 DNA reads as TGTGCCAGCAGTTTAAGCGGGTTAGATGAGCAGTTCTTC. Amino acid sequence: CASSLSGLDEQFF.

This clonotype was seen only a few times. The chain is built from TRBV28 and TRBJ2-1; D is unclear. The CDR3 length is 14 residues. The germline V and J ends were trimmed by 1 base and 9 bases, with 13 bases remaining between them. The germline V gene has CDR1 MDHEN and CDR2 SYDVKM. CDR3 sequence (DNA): TGTGCCAGCAGTTTATTCTTCCAGTTTAGTGAGCAGTTCTTC. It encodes CASSLFFQFSEQFF.

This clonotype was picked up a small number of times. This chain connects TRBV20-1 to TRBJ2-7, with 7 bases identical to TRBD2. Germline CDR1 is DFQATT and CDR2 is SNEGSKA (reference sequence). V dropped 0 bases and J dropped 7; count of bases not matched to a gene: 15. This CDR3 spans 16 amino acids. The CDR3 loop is CSARDLRGAGVAEQYF. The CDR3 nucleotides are TGCAGTGCTAGAGATCTTAGAGGTGCGGGAGTGGCAGAGCAGTACTTC.

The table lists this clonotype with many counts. The CDR3 protein is CASSLRPRVDTGELFF. The CDR3 nucleotides are TGTGCCAGCAGCTTAAGACCCAGGGTGGACACCGGGGAGCTGTTTTTT. The V call is TRBV7-9, the J call TRBJ2-2; possibly TRBD1 for D (5 bases). The CDR3 runs 16 residues. Trimming removed 2 bases from V and 3 bases from J, with 13 bases in between. Germline-derived CDR1 and CDR2 are SEHNR and FQNEAQ (reference sequence). The entire variable domain, with the rest obtained from reference TRBV7-9 and TRBJ2-2, is as follows: DTGVSQNPRHKITKRGQNVTFRCDPISEHNRLYWYRQTLGQGPEFLTYFQNEAQLEKSRLLSDRFSAERPKGSFSTLEIQRTEQGDSAMYLCASSLRPRVDTGELFFGEGSRLTVL.

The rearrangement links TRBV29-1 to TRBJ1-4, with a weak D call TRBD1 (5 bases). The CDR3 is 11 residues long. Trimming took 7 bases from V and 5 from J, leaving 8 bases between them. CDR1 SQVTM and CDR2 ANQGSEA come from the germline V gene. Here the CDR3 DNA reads TGCAGCGCGGGGCGGAATGAAAAACTGTTTTTT. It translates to CSAGRNEKLFF.